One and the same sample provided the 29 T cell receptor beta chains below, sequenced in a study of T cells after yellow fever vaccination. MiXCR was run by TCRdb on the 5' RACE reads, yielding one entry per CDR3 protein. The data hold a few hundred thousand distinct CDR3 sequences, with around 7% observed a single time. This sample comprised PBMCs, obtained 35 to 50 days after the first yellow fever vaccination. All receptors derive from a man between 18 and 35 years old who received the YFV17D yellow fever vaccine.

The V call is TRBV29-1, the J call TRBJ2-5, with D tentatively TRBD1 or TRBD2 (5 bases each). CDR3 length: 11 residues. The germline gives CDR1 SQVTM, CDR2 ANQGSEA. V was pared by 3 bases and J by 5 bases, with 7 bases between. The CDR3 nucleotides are TGCAGCGTTGAGGGGGAGGAGACCCAGTACTTC. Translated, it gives CSVEGEETQYF.

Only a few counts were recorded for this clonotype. For the CDR3, the DNA is TGTGCCAGCAGCGCGACTAGCGGGCCCTACAATGAGCAGTTCTTC. Its protein is CASSATSGPYNEQFF. The chain uses TRBV7-8 and TRBJ2-1; 10 nucleotides match TRBD2. Germline CDR1 is SGHVS and CDR2 is FQNEAQ. V gave up 5 bases and J gave up 2 bases; unmatched junction bases: 3. The length of the CDR3 is 15 residues.

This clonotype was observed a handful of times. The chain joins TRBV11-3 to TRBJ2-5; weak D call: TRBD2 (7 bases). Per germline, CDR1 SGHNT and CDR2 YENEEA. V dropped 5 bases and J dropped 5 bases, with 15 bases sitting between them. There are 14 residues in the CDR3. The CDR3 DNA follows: TGTGCCAGCAGCCCGGGGGGCTTCGGGGAGACCCAGTACTTC. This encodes CASSPGGFGETQYF.

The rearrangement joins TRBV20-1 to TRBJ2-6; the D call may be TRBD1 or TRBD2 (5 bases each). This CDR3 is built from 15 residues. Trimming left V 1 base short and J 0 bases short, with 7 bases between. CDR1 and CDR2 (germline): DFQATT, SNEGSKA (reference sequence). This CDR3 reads CSARGGNSGANVLTF. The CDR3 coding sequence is TGCAGTGCTAGAGGGGGGAACTCTGGGGCCAACGTCCTGACTTTC.

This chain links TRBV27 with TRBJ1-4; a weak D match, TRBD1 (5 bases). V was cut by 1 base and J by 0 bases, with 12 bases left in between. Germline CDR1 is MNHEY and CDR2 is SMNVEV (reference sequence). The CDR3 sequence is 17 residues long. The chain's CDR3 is CASSLYSAGTTNEKLFF. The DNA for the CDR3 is TGTGCCAGCAGTTTATACTCGGCAGGGACAACTAATGAAAAACTGTTTTTT.

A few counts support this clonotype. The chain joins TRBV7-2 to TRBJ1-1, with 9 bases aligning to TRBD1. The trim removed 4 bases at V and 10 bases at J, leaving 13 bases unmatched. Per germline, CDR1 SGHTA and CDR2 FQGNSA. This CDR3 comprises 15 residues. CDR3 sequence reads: CASSSLGTGFEGAFF. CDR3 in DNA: TGTGCCAGCAGCTCCCTGGGGACAGGGTTTGAGGGAGCTTTCTTT.

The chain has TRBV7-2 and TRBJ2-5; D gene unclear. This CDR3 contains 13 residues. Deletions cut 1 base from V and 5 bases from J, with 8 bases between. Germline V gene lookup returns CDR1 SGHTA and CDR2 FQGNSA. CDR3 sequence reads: CASSLGNRETQYF. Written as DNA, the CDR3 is TGTGCCAGCAGCTTAGGGAACCGGGAGACCCAGTACTTC.

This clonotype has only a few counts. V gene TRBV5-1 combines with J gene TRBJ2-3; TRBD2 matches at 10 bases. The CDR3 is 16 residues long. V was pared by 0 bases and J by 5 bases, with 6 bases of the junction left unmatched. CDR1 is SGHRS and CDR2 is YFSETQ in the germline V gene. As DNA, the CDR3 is TGCGCCAGCAGCTTGGAAATCAGCGGGGGGGGAGATACGCAGTATTTT. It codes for CASSLEISGGGDTQYF. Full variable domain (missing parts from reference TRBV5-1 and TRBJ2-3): KAGVTQTPRYLIKTRGQQVTLSCSPISGHRSVSWYQQTPGQGLQFLFEYFSETQRNKGNFPGRFSGRQFSNSRSEMNVSTLELGDSALYLCASSLEISGGGDTQYFGPGTRLTVL.

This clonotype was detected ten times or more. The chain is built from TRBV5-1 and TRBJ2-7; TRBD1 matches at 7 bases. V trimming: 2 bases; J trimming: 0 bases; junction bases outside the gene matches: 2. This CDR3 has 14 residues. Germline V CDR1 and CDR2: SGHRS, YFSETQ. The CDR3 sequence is CASSFGDSSYEQYF. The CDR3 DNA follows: TGCGCCAGCAGCTTTGGGGACAGCTCCTACGAGCAGTACTTC.

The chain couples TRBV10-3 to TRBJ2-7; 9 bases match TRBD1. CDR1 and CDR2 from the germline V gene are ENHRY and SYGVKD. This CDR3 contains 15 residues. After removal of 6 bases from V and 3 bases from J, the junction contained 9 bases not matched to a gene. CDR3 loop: CAIRTGGAGNYEQYF. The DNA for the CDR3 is TGTGCCATCAGAACAGGGGGCGCGGGAAACTACGAGCAGTACTTC.

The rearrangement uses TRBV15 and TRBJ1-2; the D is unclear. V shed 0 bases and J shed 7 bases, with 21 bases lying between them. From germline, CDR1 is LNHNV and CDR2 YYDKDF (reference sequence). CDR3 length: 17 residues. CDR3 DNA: TGTGCCACCAGCAGAGATAAGGAAGCGGGGTCCTCTCGTGGCTACACCTTC. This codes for CATSRDKEAGSSRGYTF.

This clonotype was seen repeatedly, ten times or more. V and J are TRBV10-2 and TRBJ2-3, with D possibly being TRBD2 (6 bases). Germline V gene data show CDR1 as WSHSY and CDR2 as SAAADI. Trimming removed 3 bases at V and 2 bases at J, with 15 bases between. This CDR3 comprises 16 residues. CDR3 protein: CASSERGRGYTDTQYF. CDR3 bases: TGCGCCAGCAGTGAAAGGGGCCGGGGGTACACAGATACGCAGTATTTT.

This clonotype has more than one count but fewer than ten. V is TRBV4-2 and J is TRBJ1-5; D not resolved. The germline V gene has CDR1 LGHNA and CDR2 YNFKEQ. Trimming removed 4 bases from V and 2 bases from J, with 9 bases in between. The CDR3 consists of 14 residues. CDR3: CASSRPGGNQPQHF. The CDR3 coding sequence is TGTGCCAGCAGCCGCCCGGGAGGCAATCAGCCCCAGCATTTT.

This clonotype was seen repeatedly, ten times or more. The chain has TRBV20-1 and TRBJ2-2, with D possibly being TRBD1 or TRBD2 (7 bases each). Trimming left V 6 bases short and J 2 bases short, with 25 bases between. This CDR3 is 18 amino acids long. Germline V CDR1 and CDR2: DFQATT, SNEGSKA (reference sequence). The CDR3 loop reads CSAPVAGGGLYNTGELFF. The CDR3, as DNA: TGCAGTGCCCCCGTCGCAGGGGGGGGCCTGTATAACACCGGGGAGCTGTTTTTT.

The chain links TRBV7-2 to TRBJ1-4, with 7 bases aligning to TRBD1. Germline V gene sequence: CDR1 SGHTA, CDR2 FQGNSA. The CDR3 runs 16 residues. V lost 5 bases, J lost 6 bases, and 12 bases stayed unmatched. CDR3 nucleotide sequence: TGTGCCAGCAGCCAATCGCGGACAGGTGTTTATGAAAAACTGTTTTTT. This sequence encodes CASSQSRTGVYEKLFF.

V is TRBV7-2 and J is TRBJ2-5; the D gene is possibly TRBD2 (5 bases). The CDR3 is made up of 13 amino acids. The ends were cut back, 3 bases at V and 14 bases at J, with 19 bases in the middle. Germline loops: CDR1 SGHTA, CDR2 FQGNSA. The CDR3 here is CASSFVELAGFYF. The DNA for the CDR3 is TGTGCCAGCAGCTTTGTTGAGCTAGCAGGTTTCTACTTC.

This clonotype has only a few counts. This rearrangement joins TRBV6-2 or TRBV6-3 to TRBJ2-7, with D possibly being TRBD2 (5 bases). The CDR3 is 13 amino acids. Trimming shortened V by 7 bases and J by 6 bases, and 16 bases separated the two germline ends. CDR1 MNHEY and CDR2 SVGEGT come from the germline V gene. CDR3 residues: CASKAGDYVEQYV. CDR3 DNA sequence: TGTGCCAGCAAAGCAGGAGACTACGTCGAGCAGTACGTC.

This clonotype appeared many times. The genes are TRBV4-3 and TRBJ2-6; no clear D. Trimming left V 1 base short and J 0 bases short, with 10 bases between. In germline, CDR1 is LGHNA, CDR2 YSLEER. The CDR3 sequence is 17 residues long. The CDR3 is CASSQGSSPSGANVLTF. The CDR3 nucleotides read TGCGCCAGCAGCCAAGGGTCCAGCCCCTCTGGGGCCAACGTCCTGACTTTC.

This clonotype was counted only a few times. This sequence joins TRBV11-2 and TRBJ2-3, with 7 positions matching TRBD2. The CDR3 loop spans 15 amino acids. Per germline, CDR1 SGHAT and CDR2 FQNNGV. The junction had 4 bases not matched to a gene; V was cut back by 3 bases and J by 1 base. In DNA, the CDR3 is TGTGCCAGCAGCTTTAGCGGGTTTCGCACAGATACGCAGTATTTT. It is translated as CASSFSGFRTDTQYF. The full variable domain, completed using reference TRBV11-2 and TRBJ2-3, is EAGVAQSPRYKIIEKRQSVAFWCNPISGHATLYWYQQILGQGPKLLIQFQNNGVVDDSQLPKDRFSAERLKGVDSTLKIQPAKLEDSAVYLCASSFSGFRTDTQYFGPGTRLTVL.

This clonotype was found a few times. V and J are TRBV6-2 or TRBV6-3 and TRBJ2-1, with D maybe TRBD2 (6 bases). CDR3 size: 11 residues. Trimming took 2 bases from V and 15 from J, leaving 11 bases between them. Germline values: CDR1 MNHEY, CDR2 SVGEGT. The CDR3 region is CASSYGTLPFF. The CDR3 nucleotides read TGTGCCAGCAGTTACGGGACTCTGCCGTTCTTC.

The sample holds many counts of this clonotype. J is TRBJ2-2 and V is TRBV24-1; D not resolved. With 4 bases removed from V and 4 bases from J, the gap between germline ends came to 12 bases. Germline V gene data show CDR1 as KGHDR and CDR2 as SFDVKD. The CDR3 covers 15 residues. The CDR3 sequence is CATSDRTSVTGELFF. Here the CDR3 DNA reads TGTGCCACCAGTGACCGAACCTCAGTCACCGGGGAGCTGTTTTTT.

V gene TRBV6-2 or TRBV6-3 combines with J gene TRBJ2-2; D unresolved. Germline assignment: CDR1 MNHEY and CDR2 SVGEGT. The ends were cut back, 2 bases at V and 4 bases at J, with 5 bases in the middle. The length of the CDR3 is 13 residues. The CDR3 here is CASSYLLTGELFF. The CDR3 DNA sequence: TGTGCCAGCAGTTACCTCCTCACCGGGGAGCTGTTTTTT.

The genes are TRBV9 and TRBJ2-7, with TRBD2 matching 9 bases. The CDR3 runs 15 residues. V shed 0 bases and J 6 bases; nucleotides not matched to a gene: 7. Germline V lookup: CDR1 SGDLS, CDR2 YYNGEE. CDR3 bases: TGTGCCAGCAGCGTAGGCGGGACTAGCACTTTCGAGCAGTACTTC. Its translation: CASSVGGTSTFEQYF.

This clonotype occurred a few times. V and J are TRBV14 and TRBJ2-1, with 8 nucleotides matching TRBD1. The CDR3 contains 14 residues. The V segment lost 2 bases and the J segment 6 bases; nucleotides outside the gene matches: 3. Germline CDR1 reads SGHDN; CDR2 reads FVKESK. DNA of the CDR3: TGTGCCAGCAGCCAAATTGGACAGGGCAATGAGCAGTTCTTC. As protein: CASSQIGQGNEQFF.

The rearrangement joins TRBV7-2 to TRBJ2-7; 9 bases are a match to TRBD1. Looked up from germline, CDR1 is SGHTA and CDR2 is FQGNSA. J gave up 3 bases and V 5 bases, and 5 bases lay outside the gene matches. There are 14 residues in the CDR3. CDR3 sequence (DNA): TGTGCCAGCAGCCTCCCGGGACAGGGCTACGAGCAGTACTTC. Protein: CASSLPGQGYEQYF.

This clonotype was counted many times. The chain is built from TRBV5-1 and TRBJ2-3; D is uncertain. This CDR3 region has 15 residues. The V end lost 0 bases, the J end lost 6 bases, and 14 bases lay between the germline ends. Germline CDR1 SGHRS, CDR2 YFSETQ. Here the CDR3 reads CASSLVLGSRDTQYF. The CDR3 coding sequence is TGCGCCAGCAGCTTGGTTCTGGGCTCAAGGGATACGCAGTATTTT.

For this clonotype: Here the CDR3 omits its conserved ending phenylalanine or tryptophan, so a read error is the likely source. The CDR3 DNA is TGTGCCAGCCGGGACGACCACAATGAGCAGTTCTCC. Its translation is CASRDDHNEQFS. This rearrangement joins TRBV2 to TRBJ2-1; D may be TRBD1 or TRBD2 (5 bases each). This CDR3 spans 12 amino acids. Germline CDR1 reads SNHLY; CDR2 reads FYNNEI. V was cut by 8 bases and J by 5 bases, with 10 bases left in between.

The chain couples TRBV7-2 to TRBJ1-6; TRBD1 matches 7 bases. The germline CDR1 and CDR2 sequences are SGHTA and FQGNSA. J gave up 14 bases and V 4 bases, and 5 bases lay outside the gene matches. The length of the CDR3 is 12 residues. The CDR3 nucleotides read TGTGCCAGCAGCTGGGACAGCCGAGCCCTCCACTTT. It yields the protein CASSWDSRALHF.

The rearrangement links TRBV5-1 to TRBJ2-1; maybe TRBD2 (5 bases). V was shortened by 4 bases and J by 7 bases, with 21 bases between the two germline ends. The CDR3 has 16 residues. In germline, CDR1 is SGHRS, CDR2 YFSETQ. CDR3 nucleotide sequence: TGCGCCAGCAGCCCCCCGGCGGGTCCTATACAGAATGAGCAGTTCTTC. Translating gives CASSPPAGPIQNEQFF.